This T cell receptor (beta chain) was documented in a study of OX40 agonist ivuxolimab in advanced cancers. The CDR3 runs 14 residues. After removal of 2 bases from V and 9 bases from J, the junction contained 4 bases not matched to a gene. CDR1 and CDR2 (germline): MNHEY, SVGAGI. Produced via immunoSEQ multiplex PCR; TCRdb's table is partial and in-frame only. The sample records roughly 92,000 clones, around 91% being singletons. This sample comprised CD4+ or CD8+ T cells sorted from blood, obtained in a trial of the OX40 agonist ivuxolimab. The TCR originated in an adult with an advanced solid tumor such as melanoma, head and neck, liver or kidney cancer. V and J are TRBV6-5 and TRBJ2-5; 12 bases are shared with TRBD2. The CDR3: CASSYLLAGGAQYF. In nucleotides, the CDR3 is TGTGCCAGCAGTTACCTTCTAGCGGGGGGGGCCCAGTACTTC.